A selection of T cell receptor beta chains follows, all from one sample in a study of cytomegalovirus exposure and HLA in healthy donors. Profiling relied on immunoSEQ multiplex PCR, and the TCRdb table lists in-frame clones only, not all of them. Here the sample spans 150,000 or so clones, over 60% being singletons. What was sequenced was PBMCs. These receptors were collected from a woman between 40 and 55 years old in good health and CMV-seronegative. The CDR3 runs from the conserved cysteine through the conserved F or W. A D gene is named only where the DNA matches it firmly. For some rows the clone size is stated as once, few or many, or as a class when expanded; others skip it.

d_call j_call v_call clone_size cdr3_nt cdr3_aa
NA TRBJ2-1 TRBV5-4 NA TGTGCCAGCAGCTTGCCGCTAGACAATGAGCAGTTCTTC CASSLPLDNEQFF
NA TRBJ2-7 TRBV11-3 NA TGTGCCAGCAGCTTGGGTGGAGGCCCCGAGCAGTACTTC CASSLGGGPEQYF
NA TRBJ2-7 TRBV9 NA TGTGCCAGCAGCGCAGACATAACTTCACCCTCCTACGAGCAGTACTTC CASSADITSPSYEQYF
NA TRBJ1-5 TRBV7-8 NA TGTGCCAGCAGCTTAAGGGGGGGGGACCATAGCAATCAGCCCCAGCATTTT CASSLRGGDHSNQPQHF
TRBD1 TRBJ2-6 TRBV4-2 NA TGTGCCAGCAGCGAAGATACAGGGGGCAGTGGGGCCAACGTCCTGACCTTC CASSEDTGGSGANVLTF
NA TRBJ1-1 TRBV6-5 NA TGTGCCAGCAGTTACTCCCAACGACTAGAAGCTTTCTTT CASSYSQRLEAFF
NA TRBJ1-2 TRBV7-9 NA TGTGCCAGCAGCTTAGTGGCAGCTAACTATGGCTACACCTTC CASSLVAANYGYTF
TRBD1 TRBJ1-2 TRBV2 NA TGTGCCAGCGGCCGGCGGGGCGCAGGGGGTGGCTACACCTTC CASGRRGAGGGYTF
NA TRBJ2-3 TRBV2 once TGTGCCAGCAGTGAATATCGGACTACCCTCACAGATACGCAGTATTTT CASSEYRTTLTDTQYF
NA TRBJ1-5 TRBV19 few TGTGCCAGTAGTAGAGACAGCGATCAGCCCCAGCATTTT CASSRDSDQPQHF
NA TRBJ1-1 TRBV6-6 NA TGTGCCAGCAGTTACCCGGAGACAGGCGCGAACACTGAAGCTTTCTTT CASSYPETGANTEAFF
TRBD1 TRBJ2-7 TRBV6-5 once TGTGCCAGCAGTTTCGGACAGGGGGTCGAGCAGTACTTC CASSFGQGVEQYF
TRBD2 TRBJ2-3 TRBV10-3 NA TGTGCCATCAGTGAGTCTGGCGGGGGTCGGCCAGATACGCAGTATTTT CAISESGGGRPDTQYF
NA TRBJ2-7 TRBV11-3 NA TGTGCCAGCGGGGGGTTCTACGAGCAGTACTTC CASGGFYEQYF
TRBD2 TRBJ2-2 TRBV6-1 NA TGTGCCAGCAGTGAAACTAGCGGGGGGTCCGGGGAGCTGTTTTTT CASSETSGGSGELFF
NA TRBJ1-1 TRBV6-5 few TGTGCCAGCAGCCCCCAGGGCGCTGAAGCTTTCTTT CASSPQGAEAFF
TRBD2 TRBJ2-5 TRBV5-4 few TGTGCCAGCAGCTCGGGGACTAGCGGGGGGGCCGGTGAGACCCAGTACTTC CASSSGTSGGAGETQYF
TRBD2 TRBJ2-3 TRBV5-1 NA TGCGCCAGCAGCCCGGGATCTAGCGGGAGCACAGATACGCAGTATTTT CASSPGSSGSTDTQYF
TRBD1 TRBJ2-6 TRBV10-3 NA TGTGCCATCAGTGGCGCGGGACAGGGGGACAACGTCCTGACTTTC CAISGAGQGDNVLTF
TRBD1 TRBJ2-3 TRBV30 NA TGTGCCTGGAGTGAGGACAGGGTCCCAGATACGCAGTATTTT CAWSEDRVPDTQYF
TRBD2 TRBJ2-3 TRBV7-7 NA TGTGCTAGCAGCTTAAGACTAGCGGGGGCAGATACGCAGTATTTT CASSLRLAGADTQYF
NA TRBJ1-3 TRBV11-3 NA TGTGCCAGCAGCTTAGTAGGGGGTCGGAACACCATATATTTT CASSLVGGRNTIYF
TRBD2 TRBJ2-3 TRBV5-1 NA TGCGCCAGCAGCTCATTGACTAGCGGGAGTACAGATACGCAGTATTTT CASSSLTSGSTDTQYF
NA TRBJ1-1 TRBV10-3 NA TGTGCCATCAGAAGGGAGATCAACACTGAAGCTTTCTTT CAIRREINTEAFF
TRBD2 TRBJ2-7 TRBV19 NA TGTGCCAGTACCCAGCGAGCGGGGGGGCCCCCAGGAGAGCAGTACTTC CASTQRAGGPPGEQYF
NA TRBJ2-1 TRBV29-1 NA TGCAGCGTTGAAAGGGCTAGCGTCTATGAGCAGTTCTTC CSVERASVYEQFF
TRBD2 TRBJ2-3 TRBV7-2 NA TGTGCCAGCAGCGGTCGACTAGCGGGAGCGGTGTATTTT CASSGRLAGAVYF
NA TRBJ2-7 TRBV13 once TGTGCCAGCAGCTTGACTAGGGGAATCGTTTACGAGCAGTACTTC CASSLTRGIVYEQYF
TRBD2 TRBJ2-3 TRBV7-2 NA TGTGCCAGCAGCTTAGGACGACTAGCGGGAGGTGAATCGGATACGCAGTATTTT CASSLGRLAGGESDTQYF
NA TRBJ2-7 TRBV5-1 few TGCGCCAGCAGCAGAGGACACGGATCCTACGAGCAGTACTTC CASSRGHGSYEQYF
TRBD2 TRBJ2-3 TRBV15 NA TGTGCCACCAGCAGAGAATCTGGGAGGGCAGATACGCAGTATTTT CATSRESGRADTQYF
TRBD2 TRBJ2-7 TRBV5-6 NA TGTGCCAGCAGTGAGGCGGGAGGCCCCTACGAGCAGTACTTC CASSEAGGPYEQYF
NA TRBJ2-3 TRBV6-5 NA TGTGCCAGCAGAAATCCAGGGGCAGATACGCAGTATTTT CASRNPGADTQYF
TRBD1 TRBJ2-7 TRBV6-1 NA TGTGCCAGCAGTGAAGCCCGGACAGGTACCTACGAGCAGTACTTC CASSEARTGTYEQYF
NA TRBJ2-7 TRBV29-1 NA TGCAGCGTTGAAGACCCAGGACAGCAGAGCTCCTACGAGCAGTACTTC CSVEDPGQQSSYEQYF
TRBD2 TRBJ2-5 TRBV5-1 NA TGCGCCAGCAGCACCGGAAGCGGGGTTGGAGAGACCCAGTACTTC CASSTGSGVGETQYF
TRBD1 TRBJ1-1 TRBV9 NA TGTGCCAGCAGCGGGGGACAGGGGAACACTGAAGCTTTCTTT CASSGGQGNTEAFF
TRBD2 TRBJ2-7 TRBV27 NA TGTGCCAGCAGTCAGAGCGGGGACCGACCCTACGAGCAGTACTTC CASSQSGDRPYEQYF
TRBD1 TRBJ1-6 TRBV18 NA TGTGCCAGCTCACCATCAGCCGGGACAGGGGATTCACCCCTCCACTTT CASSPSAGTGDSPLHF
NA TRBJ1-1 TRBV29-1 NA TGCAGCGTTGATAAAGGAGGGGTCACTGAAGCTTTCTTT CSVDKGGVTEAFF
TRBD1 TRBJ2-2 TRBV27 once TGTGCCAGCAGCACCGGGACAGGGAACACCGGGGAGCTGTTTTTT CASSTGTGNTGELFF
TRBD1 TRBJ1-5 TRBV28 few TGTGCCAGCGTTGGACAGGGCAATCAGCCCCAGCATTTT CASVGQGNQPQHF
TRBD1 TRBJ2-7 TRBV28 few TGTGCCAGCAGTGGACAGGGGTACGAGCAGTACTTC CASSGQGYEQYF
TRBD1 TRBJ2-7 TRBV5-6 few TGTGCCAGCAGCTTGTCAGGACAGGGGACATCCTACGAGCAGTACTTC CASSLSGQGTSYEQYF
NA TRBJ1-2 TRBV6-5 few TGTGCCAGCAGATCAGGAGGCGCGTATGGCTACACCTTC CASRSGGAYGYTF
TRBD1 TRBJ1-1 TRBV7-9 NA TGTGCCAGCAGCTTAGGGACAGGGGGCTGGGGCACTGAAGCTTTCTTT CASSLGTGGWGTEAFF
NA TRBJ1-5 TRBV5-5 NA TGTGCCAGCAGATTTGGTTTGGGAGATCAGCCCCAGCATTTT CASRFGLGDQPQHF
NA TRBJ2-7 TRBV30 NA TGTGCCTGCACTATGTTGGACGAGCAGTACTTC CACTMLDEQYF
NA TRBJ2-6 TRBV5-1 NA TGCGCCAGCAGCTTCGTCCATTCTCAGGGAACTGGGGCCAACGTCCTGACTTTC CASSFVHSQGTGANVLTF
TRBD1 TRBJ2-2 TRBV7-6 NA TGTGCCAGCAGCTTAGTAAGGCCAGGGGGAGCGAACACCGGGGAGCTGTTTTTT CASSLVRPGGANTGELFF
NA TRBJ2-7 TRBV7-2 NA TGTGCCAGCAGCGATCCCCCCATTCTTCAGGGATCTCGAGACGAGCAGTACTTC CASSDPPILQGSRDEQYF
NA TRBJ2-2 TRBV25-1 NA TGTGCCAGCAGTGAATACGGATTAGCATGGACCGGGGAGCTGTTTTTT CASSEYGLAWTGELFF